The 28 T cell receptor beta chains reported below all come from one sample, sequenced in a study of PD-1 blockade in classical Hodgkin lymphoma. Measured with immunoSEQ multiplex PCR; TCRdb has only the in-frame clones, and not every one. Among about 98,000 clones, 92% were seen once, and the ten largest hold approximately 2.8%. Relapse was seen in all patients after autologous stem cell transplantation, and brentuximab vedotin exposure was variable. This material consisted of peripheral blood mononuclear cells (PBMCs), taken at baseline. Receptors were obtained from a human donor with classical Hodgkin lymphoma.

V gene TRBV28 combines with J gene TRBJ2-1; 12 nucleotides align to TRBD2. The CDR3 consists of 16 residues. J gave up 9 bases and V 5 bases, and 11 bases lay outside the gene matches. CDR1 is MDHEN, CDR2 SYDVKM, per germline. The CDR3 sequence: CASSLSSGRAPGEQFF. The CDR3 DNA reads TGTGCCAGCAGTCTATCTAGCGGGAGGGCCCCCGGTGAGCAGTTCTTC.

As regards this clone: The DNA is omitted, as the CDR3 cannot be located on it reliably, and the CDR3 follows TCRdb's listing. The chain joins TRBV25-1 to TRBJ2-5; TRBD1 reflects the table's D call only, with no check against the DNA. The CDR3 has 14 amino acids, counting both end residues. In germline, CDR1 is MGHDK, CDR2 SYGVNS. The chain's CDR3 is CASSPTTVGQGAYF.

The chain has TRBV6-5 and TRBJ2-1; D possibly corresponds to TRBD2 (5 bases). The V end lost 2 bases, the J end lost 10 bases, and 18 bases lay between the germline ends. The CDR3 consists of 15 residues. CDR1 MNHEY and CDR2 SVGAGI come from the germline V gene. The DNA for the CDR3 is TGTGCCAGCAGTTACCGGGGAATCATCTCGGGGGAGCAGTTCTTC. This translates into CASSYRGIISGEQFF.

V usage is TRBV15 and J usage is TRBJ2-2; D possibly corresponds to TRBD1 (5 bases). Germline V gene lookup returns CDR1 LNHNV and CDR2 YYDKDF (reference sequence). Between the trimmed V and J ends, which lost 1 base and 1 base, there was a span of 10 bases. The CDR3 is made up of 16 amino acids. CDR3 sequence (DNA): TGTGCCACCAGCAGAGCCGACAGAGGGAACACCGGGGAGCTGTTTTTT. Residues: CATSRADRGNTGELFF.

The chain uses TRBV19 and TRBJ2-7, with 9 bases aligning to TRBD1. V lost 5 bases to trimming and J lost 2 bases; unmatched junction nucleotides: 10. Germline V gene data show CDR1 as LNHDA and CDR2 as SQIVND (reference sequence). The CDR3 is 16 amino acids. CDR3: CASSAPGTGRTYEQYF. The CDR3 nucleotides are TGTGCCAGTAGTGCGCCAGGGACAGGGCGGACCTACGAGCAGTACTTC.

The chain uses TRBV30 and TRBJ1-3; perhaps TRBD1 as D (6 bases). The CDR3 covers 18 residues. CDR1 GTSNPN and CDR2 SVGIG come from the germline V gene (reference sequence). Trimming removed 1 base at V and 1 base at J, with 20 bases between. The CDR3 region is CAWSAYWGAGASGNTIYF. The CDR3 nucleotides read TGTGCCTGGAGTGCATACTGGGGGGCAGGGGCTTCTGGAAACACCATATATTTT.

This chain uses TRBV6-5 with TRBJ2-2, with 10 bases fitting TRBD1. The CDR3 spans 16 residues. CDR1 is MNHEY, CDR2 SVGAGI, per germline. J lost 5 bases, V lost 4 bases, and 7 bases had no gene match. Here the CDR3 DNA reads TGTGCCAGCAGTTTCGGACAGGGGGAGTATACCGGGGAGCTGTTTTTT. This translates into CASSFGQGEYTGELFF.

The chain carries TRBV5-4 and TRBJ2-5, with D hard to call. V was pared by 1 base and J by 3 bases, with 4 bases between. The CDR3 runs 12 residues. CDR1 is SGHNT and CDR2 is YYREEE in the germline V gene (reference sequence). The CDR3 loop is CASSLRKETQYF. CDR3 nucleotide sequence: TGTGCCAGCAGCTTGAGAAAAGAGACCCAGTACTTC.

This clone was seen only a few times. The chain couples TRBV10-1 to TRBJ2-2, with 15 nucleotides matching TRBD2. Germline values: CDR1 WNHNN, CDR2 SYGVQD (reference sequence). CDR3 length: 16 amino acids. Unmatched junction bases numbered 3, after V lost 4 bases and J lost 6 bases. The CDR3 sequence: CASSAGLAGGAGELFF. CDR3 in DNA: TGCGCCAGCAGTGCCGGACTAGCGGGAGGGGCCGGGGAGCTGTTTTTT.

The chain joins TRBV7-9 to TRBJ1-3; D is unresolved. The ends were cut back, 8 bases at V and 2 bases at J, with 10 bases in the middle. Germline CDR1 and CDR2: SEHNR and FQNEAQ (reference sequence). CDR3 length: 13 amino acids. CDR3: CASSAATGNTIYF. CDR3 nucleotide sequence: TGTGCCAGCTCGGCGGCCACTGGAAACACCATATATTTT. The whole variable domain, filled in from reference TRBV7-9 and TRBJ1-3, reads DTGVSQNPRHKITKRGQNVTFRCDPISEHNRLYWYRQTLGQGPEFLTYFQNEAQLEKSRLLSDRFSAERPKGSFSTLEIQRTEQGDSAMYLCASSAATGNTIYFGEGSWLTVV.

The gene calls are TRBV2 and TRBJ1-3; a weak D match, TRBD1 (6 bases). V lost 10 bases and J lost 4, with 20 bases in between. The CDR3 contains 15 residues. Germline values: CDR1 SNHLY, CDR2 FYNNEI. CDR3 sequence: CAMTQGTTGGNTIYF. The CDR3 nucleotides are TGTGCCATGACACAGGGAACTACAGGAGGAAACACCATATATTTT.

The chain links TRBV5-6 to TRBJ2-7; D unresolved. Trimming shortened V by 3 bases and J by 0 bases, and 4 bases separated the two germline ends. The CDR3 sequence is 12 residues long. In germline, CDR1 is SGHDT, CDR2 YYEEEE. The CDR3 DNA is TGTGCCAGCAGCTCCGGCTCCTACGAGCAGTACTTC. Residues: CASSSGSYEQYF.

The J gene is TRBJ1-1, the V gene TRBV19; 8 bases line up with TRBD1. V trimming: 8 bases; J trimming: 7 bases; junction bases outside the gene matches: 3. The CDR3 is made up of 11 amino acids. CDR1 and CDR2 (germline): LNHDA, SQIVND (reference sequence). CDR3: CASWTGLEAFF. The CDR3, as DNA: TGTGCCAGTTGGACAGGGCTTGAAGCTTTCTTT.

This clone was counted once. The chain has TRBV11-1 and TRBJ2-7; D may be TRBD1 (6 bases). The germline V and J ends were trimmed by 5 bases and 2 bases, with 16 bases remaining between them. The CDR3 totals 15 residues. The V gene's germline CDR1 is SGHAT and CDR2 FQDESV (reference sequence). In DNA form, the CDR3 reads TGTGCCAGCAGCCCCGCAGGGGTAGGTACCTACGAGCAGTACTTC. Translated, it gives CASSPAGVGTYEQYF.

The rearrangement uses TRBV7-8 and TRBJ1-5; D is ambiguous. The CDR3 is 16 residues long. Trimming stripped 4 bases from V and 2 bases from J, with 15 bases between. CDR1 is SGHVS and CDR2 is FQNEAQ in the germline V gene. As DNA, the CDR3 is TGTGCCAGCAGCTCGACCATGGGTGCGCGCAATCAGCCCCAGCATTTT. Translating gives CASSSTMGARNQPQHF.

The chain is built from TRBV6-6 and TRBJ1-5; TRBD1 matches at 7 bases. This CDR3 is built from 14 residues. The ends lost 5 bases at V and 2 bases at J; junction bases unmatched: 3. Germline values: CDR1 MNHNY, CDR2 SVGAGI (reference sequence). CDR3 amino acids: CASSIDRGNQPQHF. CDR3 DNA sequence: TGTGCCAGCAGTATCGACAGGGGCAATCAGCCCCAGCATTTT.

This chain links TRBV7-9 with TRBJ1-3; D uncertain. Trimming left V 5 bases short and J 4 bases short, with 6 bases between. The CDR3 length is 12 residues. Germline V gives CDR1 SEHNR, CDR2 FQNEAQ (reference sequence). The CDR3 DNA follows: TGTGCCAGCAGCCAGACAGGAAACACCATATATTTT. It codes for CASSQTGNTIYF. Full variable domain (remainder filled in from reference TRBV7-9 and TRBJ1-3): DTGVSQNPRHKITKRGQNVTFRCDPISEHNRLYWYRQTLGQGPEFLTYFQNEAQLEKSRLLSDRFSAERPKGSFSTLEIQRTEQGDSAMYLCASSQTGNTIYFGEGSWLTVV.

V usage is TRBV6-5 and J usage is TRBJ1-2; a weak D match, TRBD1 (6 bases). CDR3 length: 14 residues. The V and J ends lost 4 bases and 3 bases respectively, with 12 bases between them. Germline values: CDR1 MNHEY, CDR2 SVGAGI. The CDR3 loop reads CASSSRGGDYGYTF. In DNA, the CDR3 is TGTGCCAGCAGTTCCAGGGGAGGGGACTATGGCTACACCTTC.

The table lists this clone with a count of one. V gene TRBV10-3 combines with J gene TRBJ1-1; D unresolved. V lost 0 bases and J lost 0, with 8 bases in between. CDR3 length equals 15 residues. CDR1 and CDR2 from the germline V gene are ENHRY and SYGVKD. CDR3 amino acids: CAISESGGMNTEAFF. The CDR3 DNA sequence: TGTGCCATCAGTGAGTCGGGAGGCATGAACACTGAAGCTTTCTTT.

This chain uses TRBV28 with TRBJ2-7; 9 nucleotides match TRBD1. Germline V CDR1 and CDR2: MDHEN, SYDVKM. V was pared by 6 bases and J by 2 bases, with 5 bases of the junction left unmatched. The CDR3 length is 14 residues. The CDR3 region has the DNA TGTGCCAGCAGCCGGCGGGACAGGGCCTACGAGCAGTACTTC. Amino acids: CASSRRDRAYEQYF.

This sequence joins TRBV28 and TRBJ1-1, with 7 bases lining up with TRBD1. CDR3 length: 14 amino acids. The germline CDR1 and CDR2 sequences are MDHEN and SYDVKM. Trimming took 5 bases from V and 2 from J; bases not matched to a gene: 5. The CDR3 region is CASSPGTANTEAFF. In nucleotides, the CDR3 is TGTGCCAGCAGTCCCGGGACAGCCAACACTGAAGCTTTCTTT. Combining the CDR3 with reference TRBV28 and TRBJ1-1 gives the whole variable domain DVKVTQSSRYLVKRTGEKVFLECVQDMDHENMFWYRQDPGLGLRLIYFSYDVKMKEKGDIPEGYSVSREKKERFSLILESASTNQTSMYLCASSPGTANTEAFFGQGTRLTVV.

V gene TRBV19 combines with J gene TRBJ1-4, with D uncertain. The V gene's germline CDR1 is LNHDA and CDR2 SQIVND (reference sequence). Trimming cost V 6 bases and J 0 bases, with 8 bases left between them. The CDR3 runs to 14 residues. CDR3 in amino acids: CASSATATNEKLFF. CDR3 in DNA: TGTGCCAGTAGCGCAACAGCAACTAATGAAAAACTGTTTTTT. Complete variable domain (other parts from reference TRBV19 and TRBJ1-4): DGGITQSPKYLFRKEGQNVTLSCEQNLNHDAMYWYRQDPGQGLRLIYYSQIVNDFQKGDIAEGYSVSREKKESFPLTVTSAQKNPTAFYLCASSATATNEKLFFGSGTQLSVL.

The chain employs TRBV19 and TRBJ1-2; unclear D gene. The germline V gene encodes CDR1 LNHDA and CDR2 SQIVND (reference sequence). The CDR3 spans 16 residues. V lost 7 bases to trimming and J lost 1 base, with 19 bases between them. CDR3 sequence: CASTQWEADSNYGYTF. CDR3 DNA: TGTGCCAGTACCCAATGGGAGGCTGATAGTAACTATGGCTACACCTTC.

The gene calls are TRBV4-1 and TRBJ2-7, with a possible D match to TRBD1 (6 bases). Germline CDR1 is MGHRA and CDR2 is YSYEKL. This CDR3 region has 16 residues. V was shortened by 1 base and J by 2 bases, with 15 bases between the two germline ends. Here the CDR3 reads CASSQVRGSSTYEQYF. CDR3 coding DNA: TGCGCCAGCAGCCAAGTAAGGGGGTCCAGTACCTACGAGCAGTACTTC.

The chain combines TRBV18 with TRBJ2-2; weak D call: TRBD1 (5 bases). CDR1 and CDR2 from the germline V gene are KGHSH and LQKENI. With 3 bases removed from V and 7 bases from J, the gap between germline ends came to 9 bases. There are 13 residues in the CDR3. CDR3 sequence: CASSPEQVGELFF. CDR3 DNA sequence: TGTGCCAGCTCACCGGAACAGGTCGGGGAGCTGTTTTTT.

V usage is TRBV25-1 and J usage is TRBJ1-4; 11 nucleotides match TRBD1. With V trimmed by 6 bases and J by 2 bases, 2 bases remained unmatched. The CDR3 runs 15 residues. Germline CDR1 MGHDK, CDR2 SYGVNS. The CDR3 reads CASRGQGATNEKLFF. The CDR3, as DNA: TGTGCCAGCAGAGGACAGGGGGCTACTAATGAAAAACTGTTTTTT.

The CDR3 is CASSFRGAQETQYF. In DNA form, the CDR3 reads TGTGCCAGCAGTTTCCGGGGGGCTCAAGAGACCCAGTACTTC. The V gene is TRBV28, the J gene TRBJ2-5; a weak D match, TRBD2 (7 bases). This CDR3 is 14 amino acids long. Trimming took off 3 bases at V and 2 bases at J, with 10 bases between the two ends. Germline V gene lookup returns CDR1 MDHEN and CDR2 SYDVKM.

V usage is TRBV7-9 and J usage is TRBJ1-2; TRBD1 matches 7 bases. The CDR3 spans 14 residues. With V trimmed by 3 bases and J by 8 bases, 9 bases remained unmatched. Germline V gene lookup returns CDR1 SEHNR and CDR2 FQNEAQ (reference sequence). CDR3 amino acids: CASSFPGTEGGYTF. CDR3 in DNA: TGTGCCAGCAGCTTCCCAGGGACAGAAGGAGGCTACACCTTC.